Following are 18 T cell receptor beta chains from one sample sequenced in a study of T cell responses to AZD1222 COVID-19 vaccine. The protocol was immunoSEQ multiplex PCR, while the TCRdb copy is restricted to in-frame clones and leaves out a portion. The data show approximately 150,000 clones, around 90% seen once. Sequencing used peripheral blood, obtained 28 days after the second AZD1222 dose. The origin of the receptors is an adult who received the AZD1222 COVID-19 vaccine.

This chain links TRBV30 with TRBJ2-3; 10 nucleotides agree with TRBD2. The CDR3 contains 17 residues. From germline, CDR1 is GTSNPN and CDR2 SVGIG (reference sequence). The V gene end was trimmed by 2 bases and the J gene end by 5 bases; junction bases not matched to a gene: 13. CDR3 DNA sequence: TGTGCCTGGAGTCCCCCTTTAGCGGGAGGATGGGGAGATACGCAGTATTTT. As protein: CAWSPPLAGGWGDTQYF.

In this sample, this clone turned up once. In nucleotides, the CDR3 is TGTGCCAGCAGCAACCTTCCCGGGCCAGTACTGCCGGTGGGCTCACCCCTCCACTTT. It yields the protein CASSNLPGPVLPVGSPLHF. J is TRBJ1-6 and V is TRBV21-1. TRBV21-1 is noted as a pseudogene. This CDR3 has 19 amino acids.

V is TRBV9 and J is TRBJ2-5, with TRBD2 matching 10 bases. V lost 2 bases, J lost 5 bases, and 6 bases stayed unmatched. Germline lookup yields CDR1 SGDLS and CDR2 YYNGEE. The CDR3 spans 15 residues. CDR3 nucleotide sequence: TGTGCCAGCAGCGTCGGGACTAGCGTTGGGGAGACCCAGTACTTC. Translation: CASSVGTSVGETQYF.

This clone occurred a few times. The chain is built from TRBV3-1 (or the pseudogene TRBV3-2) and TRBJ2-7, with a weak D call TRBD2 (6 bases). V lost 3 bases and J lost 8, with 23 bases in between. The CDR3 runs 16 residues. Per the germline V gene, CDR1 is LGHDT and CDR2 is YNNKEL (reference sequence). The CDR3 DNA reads TGTGCCAGCAGCCATCTGGGACTCGCCCGGCGGGGCAAGCAGTACTTC. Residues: CASSHLGLARRGKQYF.

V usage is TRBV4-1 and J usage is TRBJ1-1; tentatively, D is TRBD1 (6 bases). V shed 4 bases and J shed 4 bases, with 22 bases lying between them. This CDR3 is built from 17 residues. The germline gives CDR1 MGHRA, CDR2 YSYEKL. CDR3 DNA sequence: TGCGCCAGCAGCCCCTCTAATATGGGGGCCGGGGGCACTGAAGCTTTCTTT. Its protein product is CASSPSNMGAGGTEAFF.

The CDR3, as DNA: TGCGCCAGCAGCCCAGTTTTTCCGGGACCTAGGGGAAACACTGAAGCTTTCTTT. Translated: CASSPVFPGPRGNTEAFF. This chain links TRBV4-1 with TRBJ1-1; a weak D match, TRBD1 (5 bases). CDR3 length equals 18 residues. Germline V gene sequence: CDR1 MGHRA, CDR2 YSYEKL. V shed 4 bases and J shed 2 bases, with 23 bases lying between them.

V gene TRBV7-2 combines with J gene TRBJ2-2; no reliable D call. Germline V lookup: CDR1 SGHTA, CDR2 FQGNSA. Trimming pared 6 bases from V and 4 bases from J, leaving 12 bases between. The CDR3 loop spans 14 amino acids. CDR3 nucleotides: TGTGCCAGCAGACAAGCCGGGCTCACCGGGGAGCTGTTTTTT. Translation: CASRQAGLTGELFF.

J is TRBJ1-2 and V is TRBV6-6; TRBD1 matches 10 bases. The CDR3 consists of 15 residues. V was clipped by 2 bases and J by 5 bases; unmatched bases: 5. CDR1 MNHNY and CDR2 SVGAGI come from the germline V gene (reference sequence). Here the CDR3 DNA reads TGTGCCAGCAGTTACCCAGACAGGGGGCAATATGGCTACACCTTC. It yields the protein CASSYPDRGQYGYTF.

The CDR3 DNA reads as TGTGCCAGCAGCTTTCAGCGACAGTCCCATACTACTATGCGCTACACCTTC. Its translation is CASSFQRQSHTTMRYTF. This chain uses TRBV11-3 with TRBJ1-2, with D perhaps matching TRBD1 (5 bases). This CDR3 has 17 amino acids. The V gene lost 3 bases and the J gene lost 9 bases, with 26 bases spanning the gap. Germline assignment: CDR1 SGHNT and CDR2 YENEEA.

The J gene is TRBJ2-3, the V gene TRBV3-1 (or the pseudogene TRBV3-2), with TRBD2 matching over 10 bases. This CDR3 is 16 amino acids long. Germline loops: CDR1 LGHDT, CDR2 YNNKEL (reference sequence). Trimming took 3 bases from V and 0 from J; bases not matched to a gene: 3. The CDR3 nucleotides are TGTGCCAGCAGCCACCCGGGACTAGCGAGCACAGATACGCAGTATTTT. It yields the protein CASSHPGLASTDTQYF.

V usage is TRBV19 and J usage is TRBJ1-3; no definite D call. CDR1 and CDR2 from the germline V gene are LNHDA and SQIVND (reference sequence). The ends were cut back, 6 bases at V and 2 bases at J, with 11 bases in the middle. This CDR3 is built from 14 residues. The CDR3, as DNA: TGTGCCAGTAGCCTAGGCGGGGCTGGAAACACCATATATTTT. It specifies CASSLGGAGNTIYF. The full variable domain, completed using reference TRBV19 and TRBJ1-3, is DGGITQSPKYLFRKEGQNVTLSCEQNLNHDAMYWYRQDPGQGLRLIYYSQIVNDFQKGDIAEGYSVSREKKESFPLTVTSAQKNPTAFYLCASSLGGAGNTIYFGEGSWLTVV.

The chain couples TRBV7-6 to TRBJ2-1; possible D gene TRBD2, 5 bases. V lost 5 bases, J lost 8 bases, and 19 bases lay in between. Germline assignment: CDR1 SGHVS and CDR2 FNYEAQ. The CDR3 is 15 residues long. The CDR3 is CASSLGGARVDEQFF. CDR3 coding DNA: TGTGCCAGCAGCCTTGGTGGAGCGCGGGTTGATGAGCAGTTCTTC.

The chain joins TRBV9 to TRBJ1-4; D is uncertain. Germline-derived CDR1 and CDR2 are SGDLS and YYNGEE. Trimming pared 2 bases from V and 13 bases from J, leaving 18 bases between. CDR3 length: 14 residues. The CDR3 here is CASSVGANEKRLFF. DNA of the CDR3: TGTGCCAGCAGCGTCGGCGCTAATGAAAAGAGACTGTTTTTT.

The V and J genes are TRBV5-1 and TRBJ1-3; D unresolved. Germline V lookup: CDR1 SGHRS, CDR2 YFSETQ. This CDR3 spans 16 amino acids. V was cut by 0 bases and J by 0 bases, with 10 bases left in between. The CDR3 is CASSLGRTGSGNTIYF. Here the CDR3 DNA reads TGCGCCAGCAGCTTGGGTCGCACCGGCTCTGGAAACACCATATATTTT.

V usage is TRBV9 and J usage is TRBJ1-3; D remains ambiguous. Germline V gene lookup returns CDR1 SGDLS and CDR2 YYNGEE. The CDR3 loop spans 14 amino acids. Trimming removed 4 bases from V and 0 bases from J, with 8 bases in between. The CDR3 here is CASSLAGSGNTIYF. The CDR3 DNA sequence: TGTGCCAGCAGCCTCGCCGGCTCTGGAAACACCATATATTTT.

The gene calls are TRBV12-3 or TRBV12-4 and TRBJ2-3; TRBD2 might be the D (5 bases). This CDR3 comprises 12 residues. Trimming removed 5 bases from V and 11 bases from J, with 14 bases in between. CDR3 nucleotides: TGTGCCAGCAGTGAGATTTGGGAGTGGCAGTATTTT. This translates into CASSEIWEWQYF.

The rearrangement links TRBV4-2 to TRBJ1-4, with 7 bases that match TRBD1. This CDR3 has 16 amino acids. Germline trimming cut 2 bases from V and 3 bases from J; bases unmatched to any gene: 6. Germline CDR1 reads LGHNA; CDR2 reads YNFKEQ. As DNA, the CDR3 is TGTGCCAGCAGCCAACCTACCGGGACAGCTAATGAAAAACTGTTTTTT. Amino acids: CASSQPTGTANEKLFF.

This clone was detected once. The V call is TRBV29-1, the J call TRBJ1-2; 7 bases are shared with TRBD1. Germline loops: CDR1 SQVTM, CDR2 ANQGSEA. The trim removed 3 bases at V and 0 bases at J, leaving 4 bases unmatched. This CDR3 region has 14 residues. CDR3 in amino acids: CSVELDRANYGYTF. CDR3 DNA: TGCAGCGTTGAGCTCGACAGGGCTAACTATGGCTACACCTTC.